The sample holds one count of the clone carrying this T cell receptor beta chain. Its specificity is not known. This sample stems from a study of OX40 agonist ivuxolimab in advanced cancers. The wider study: Patients undergoing dose escalation presented with hepatocellular carcinoma, melanoma, renal cell or head and neck cancer. Study observations and caveats: Doses of 0.1 to 3.0 mg/kg were accompanied by clonal expansion of CD4+ and CD8+ blood T cells by week 6.

The repertoire was sequenced with immunoSEQ multiplex PCR; TCRdb's copy has only in-frame clones and lacks some. In the table there are 25,000 or so clones, roughly 84% of which are singletons. Germline CDR1 and CDR2: LNHDA and SQIVND (reference sequence). V shed 5 bases and J 0 bases; nucleotides not matched to a gene: 20. The CDR3 runs 20 residues. Sequences were derived from CD4+ or CD8+ T cells sorted from blood, sampled in a trial of the OX40 agonist ivuxolimab. This TCR was recovered from an adult with an advanced solid tumor such as melanoma, head and neck, liver or kidney cancer. The chain combines TRBV19 with TRBJ2-7, with 9 nucleotides matching TRBD1. As DNA, the CDR3 is TGTGCCAGTAGTCCAGACCCTCGGCTGGGACAGGGACTACCCTCCTACGAGCAGTACTTC. This encodes CASSPDPRLGQGLPSYEQYF. Looking up the rest from reference TRBV19 and TRBJ2-7 gives the full variable domain: DGGITQSPKYLFRKEGQNVTLSCEQNLNHDAMYWYRQDPGQGLRLIYYSQIVNDFQKGDIAEGYSVSREKKESFPLTVTSAQKNPTAFYLCASSPDPRLGQGLPSYEQYFGPGTRLTVT.